This T cell receptor beta chain was retrieved from a study of T cell responses to AZD1222 COVID-19 vaccine. The V and J ends lost 0 bases and 7 bases, in that order; junction bases with no gene match: 4. This CDR3 contains 16 residues. CDR1 and CDR2 (germline): MNHEY, SVGEGT. The table came from immunoSEQ multiplex PCR; TCRdb's copy has only in-frame clones and leaves some out. In the table there are 150,000 to 200,000 clones, around nine tenths of which are singletons. This TCR was recovered from an adult who received the AZD1222 COVID-19 vaccine. V and J are TRBV6-2 or TRBV6-3 and TRBJ2-1; 12 nucleotides match TRBD2. The specimen comprised peripheral blood, sampled 28 days after the second AZD1222 dose. The CDR3 DNA sequence: TGTGCCAGCAGTTACTCAGCTAGCGGGAGGGGGAATGAGCAGTTCTTC. Encoded protein: CASSYSASGRGNEQFF.